The 26 T cell receptor beta chains presented below share a single source sample, sequenced in a study of OX40 agonist ivuxolimab in advanced cancers. Repertoires were generated with immunoSEQ multiplex PCR, while TCRdb's copy carries only in-frame clones and drops some. Of approximately 69,000 clones listed, 84% are singletons. The sample in question was CD4+ or CD8+ T cells sorted from blood, obtained in a trial of the OX40 agonist ivuxolimab. The receptors originated from an adult with an advanced solid tumor such as melanoma, head and neck, liver or kidney cancer.

The chain carries TRBV7-2 and TRBJ1-2; D gene uncertain. The V and J ends lost 2 bases and 7 bases respectively, with 11 bases between them. The CDR3 is made up of 13 amino acids. From germline, CDR1 is SGHTA and CDR2 FQGNSA. The DNA of the CDR3 is TGTGCCAGCAGCTTATTCAAAGGCTCTGGCTACACCTTC. Encoded protein: CASSLFKGSGYTF.

This sequence joins TRBV6-5 and TRBJ2-4; tentative D call: TRBD1 (6 bases). This CDR3 has 12 amino acids. Trimming took 7 bases from V and 4 from J, leaving 8 bases between them. Per the germline V gene, CDR1 is MNHEY and CDR2 is SVGAGI. The DNA of the CDR3 is TGTGCCAGCAACAGGGATAAAAACATTCAGTACTTC. Protein sequence: CASNRDKNIQYF.

The chain links TRBV27 to TRBJ1-5; TRBD1 might be the D (6 bases). V dropped 5 bases and J dropped 9 bases, with 32 bases sitting between them. This CDR3 comprises 19 residues. The germline CDR1 and CDR2 sequences are MNHEY and SMNVEV (reference sequence). CDR3 nucleotides: TGTGCCAGCAGTCCTTCCCGGTTCGGGGACACCAGTGGAGGTTTGCCCCAGCATTTT. This sequence encodes CASSPSRFGDTSGGLPQHF.

The V gene is TRBV6-1, the J gene TRBJ1-2; no firm D call. CDR1 and CDR2 (germline): MNHNS, SASEGT. V lost 7 bases and J 4 bases, leaving 13 bases between the germline ends. The CDR3 is made up of 13 amino acids. The CDR3: CASNDGRPYGYTF. CDR3 nucleotides: TGTGCCAGCAATGACGGAAGGCCCTATGGCTACACCTTC.

The rearrangement joins TRBV12-5 to TRBJ2-6; D uncertain. Trimming shortened V by 4 bases and J by 11 bases, and 18 bases separated the two germline ends. The CDR3 covers 15 residues. CDR1 is LGHNT, CDR2 FRNRAP, per germline. Here the CDR3 reads CASGSLRSQKDVLTF. The CDR3 DNA sequence: TGTGCTAGTGGTTCCCTGCGCAGTCAAAAGGACGTCCTGACTTTC.

This sequence joins TRBV5-1 and TRBJ1-2, with D uncertain. This CDR3 contains 14 residues. The V end lost 1 base, the J end lost 4 bases, and 11 bases lay between the germline ends. The V gene's germline CDR1 is SGHRS and CDR2 YFSETQ. Here the CDR3 reads CASSLLSGSYGYTF. CDR3 bases: TGCGCCAGCAGCTTGTTGAGCGGCAGCTATGGCTACACCTTC.

This sequence joins TRBV5-1 and TRBJ1-1; possible D gene TRBD1, 6 bases. The CDR3 has 14 residues. V gave up 5 bases and J gave up 5 bases, with 16 bases separating them. CDR1 is SGHRS and CDR2 is YFSETQ in the germline V gene. DNA for the CDR3: TGCGCCAGCAGGTCACTCTCCACAGGGACTGAAGCTTTCTTT. Its translation: CASRSLSTGTEAFF.

This clone was seen more than once but under ten times. The CDR3 region has the DNA TGTGCCAGTAGTATGCGAGCGGAGTCCTACGAGCAGTACTTC. Protein: CASSMRAESYEQYF. The chain has TRBV19 and TRBJ2-7; tentative D call: TRBD2 (5 bases). This CDR3 has 14 amino acids. Trimming took off 3 bases at V and 1 base at J, with 10 bases between the two ends. Germline assignment: CDR1 LNHDA and CDR2 SQIVND (reference sequence).

The V call is TRBV7-2, the J call TRBJ2-3, with D hard to call. The CDR3 contains 13 residues. The germline V and J ends were trimmed by 5 bases and 2 bases, with 8 bases remaining between them. Germline CDR1 reads SGHTA; CDR2 reads FQGNSA. The CDR3 loop is CASSGSHTDTQYF. Written as DNA, the CDR3 is TGTGCCAGCAGCGGCTCACACACAGATACGCAGTATTTT. The full variable domain, rest sourced from reference TRBV7-2 and TRBJ2-3, is GAGVSQSPSNKVTEKGKDVELRCDPISGHTALYWYRQSLGQGLEFLIYFQGNSAPDKSGLPSDRFSAERTGGSVSTLTIQRTQQEDSAVYLCASSGSHTDTQYFGPGTRLTVL.

The sample holds a few counts of this clone. CDR3 in DNA: TGCGCCAGCAGGGGGCTCGACTATGGCTACACCTTC. Translated: CASRGLDYGYTF. The chain links TRBV5-1 to TRBJ1-2, with D perhaps matching TRBD1 (5 bases). Per germline, CDR1 SGHRS and CDR2 YFSETQ. Trimming took off 5 bases at V and 3 bases at J, with 8 bases between the two ends. The CDR3 extends over 12 amino acids. Full variable domain (outside the CDR3, taken from reference TRBV5-1 and TRBJ1-2): KAGVTQTPRYLIKTRGQQVTLSCSPISGHRSVSWYQQTPGQGLQFLFEYFSETQRNKGNFPGRFSGRQFSNSRSEMNVSTLELGDSALYLCASRGLDYGYTFGSGTRLTVV.

This clone turned up a few times. J is TRBJ1-2 and V is TRBV11-2; D is unclear. The CDR3 length is 17 residues. V lost 5 bases and J lost 4, with 23 bases in between. Germline CDR1 is SGHAT and CDR2 is FQNNGV. The CDR3 loop is CASSAGHRHFNVYGYTF. CDR3 bases: TGTGCCAGCAGCGCCGGTCACAGACACTTCAATGTCTATGGCTACACCTTC.

This chain links TRBV7-9 with TRBJ2-7; D may match TRBD1 or TRBD2 (5 bases each). CDR1 SEHNR and CDR2 FQNEAQ come from the germline V gene (reference sequence). V gave up 7 bases and J gave up 2 bases, with 15 bases separating them. CDR3 length: 14 residues. CDR3 bases: TGTGCCAGCACCGAAGGGACGGCCACCTACGAGCAGTACTTC. Its protein is CASTEGTATYEQYF.

This clone was observed a handful of times. The rearrangement links TRBV2 to TRBJ1-1; D is uncertain. Germline values: CDR1 SNHLY, CDR2 FYNNEI. The ends were cut back, 8 bases at V and 1 base at J, with 11 bases in the middle. The CDR3 runs to 13 residues. CDR3 sequence reads: CASPYSSNTEAFF. For the CDR3, the DNA is TGTGCCAGCCCGTACAGCTCGAACACTGAAGCTTTCTTT.

The chain employs TRBV5-1 and TRBJ2-5; 7 bases map to TRBD1. The CDR3 runs 17 residues. CDR1 and CDR2 from the germline V gene are SGHRS and YFSETQ. Losses at the gene ends were 2 bases for V and 2 bases for J; bases not matched to a gene: 12. Written as DNA, the CDR3 is TGCGCCAGCAGCTTCGTGTGGCGCCGGGACAGACAAGAGACCCAGTACTTC. Protein sequence: CASSFVWRRDRQETQYF.

V usage is TRBV7-9 and J usage is TRBJ1-1; no clear D gene. CDR3 length equals 12 residues. The V gene's germline CDR1 is SEHNR and CDR2 FQNEAQ (reference sequence). V shed 3 bases and J shed 1 base, with 3 bases lying between them. The CDR3, as DNA: TGTGCCAGCAGCTTTGGGAACACTGAAGCTTTCTTT. Encoded protein: CASSFGNTEAFF.

The rearrangement uses TRBV20-1 and TRBJ1-2; 7 nucleotides agree with TRBD1. The CDR3 consists of 10 residues. Losses at the gene ends were 7 bases for V and 7 bases for J; bases not matched to a gene: 3. Germline values: CDR1 DFQATT, CDR2 SNEGSKA (reference sequence). CDR3: CSGRGLGYTF. The CDR3 DNA is TGCAGTGGGAGGGGGCTTGGCTACACCTTC.

The chain couples TRBV9 to TRBJ1-1; D is possibly TRBD1 (5 bases). Trimming cost V 0 bases and J 5 bases, with 8 bases left between them. This CDR3 is 13 amino acids long. CDR1 and CDR2 from the germline V gene are SGDLS and YYNGEE. The CDR3 DNA is TGTGCCAGCAGCGTAGTCCCAGGGACTGAAGCTTTCTTT. It is translated as CASSVVPGTEAFF.

The V call is TRBV7-2, the J call TRBJ1-2; D is uncertain. The CDR3 length is 13 residues. Germline V gene data show CDR1 as SGHTA and CDR2 as FQGNSA. The V and J ends lost 2 bases and 8 bases respectively, with 12 bases between them. CDR3 in DNA: TGTGCCAGCAGCTTAACCGGGAACAAGGGCTACACCTTC. Translating gives CASSLTGNKGYTF.

The V call is TRBV6-5, the J call TRBJ1-1, with 7 bases identical to TRBD1. Germline CDR1 is MNHEY and CDR2 is SVGAGI. This CDR3 region has 13 residues. The J segment lost 6 bases and the V segment lost 6 bases, leaving 7 bases of the junction unmatched. This CDR3 reads CASRRTGEAEAFF. Here the CDR3 DNA reads TGTGCCAGCAGGCGGACAGGTGAGGCTGAAGCTTTCTTT.

This clone appeared once. V is TRBV2 and J is TRBJ2-5, with a weak D call TRBD1 (6 bases). The CDR3 contains 13 residues. CDR1 and CDR2 (germline): SNHLY, FYNNEI. The V and J ends lost 7 bases and 2 bases respectively, with 11 bases between them. CDR3 protein: CASTRDTQETQYF. In DNA, the CDR3 is TGTGCCAGCACCAGGGACACTCAAGAGACCCAGTACTTC.

CDR3 coding DNA: TGTGCCAGCTCCCCCGCTGGGGGTACCGGGGAGCTGTTTTTT. It codes for CASSPAGGTGELFF. The J gene is TRBJ2-2, the V gene TRBV7-3; D may correspond to TRBD1 or TRBD2 (5 bases each). Trimming pared 8 bases from V and 5 bases from J, leaving 15 bases between. CDR3 size: 14 residues. The germline V gene has CDR1 SGHTA and CDR2 FQGTGA.

The gene calls are TRBV5-8 and TRBJ2-1; D assignment may be TRBD1 or TRBD2 (5 bases each). Per germline, CDR1 SGHTS and CDR2 YDEGEE. This CDR3 contains 15 residues. With 1 base removed from V and 4 bases from J, the gap between germline ends came to 12 bases. This chain's CDR3 is CASSLYGAPYNEQFF. The CDR3 region has the DNA TGTGCCAGCAGCTTGTACGGGGCCCCTTACAATGAGCAGTTCTTC.

This chain links TRBV6-5 with TRBJ2-5, with 9 bases lining up with TRBD2. Per germline, CDR1 MNHEY and CDR2 SVGAGI. The junction had 4 bases not matched to a gene; V was cut back by 6 bases and J by 5 bases. The CDR3 extends over 13 amino acids. As DNA, the CDR3 is TGTGCCAGCAGGTTAGCGGGGGAGGAGACCCAGTACTTC. This gives the protein CASRLAGEETQYF.

CDR3: CASSPAHSYEQYF. CDR3 DNA sequence: TGTGCCAGCAGCCCTGCCCACTCCTACGAGCAGTACTTC. V usage is TRBV28 and J usage is TRBJ2-7; D remains unclear. The CDR3 length is 13 residues. Germline assignment: CDR1 MDHEN and CDR2 SYDVKM. V shed 6 bases and J shed 0 bases, with 9 bases lying between them.

The V and J genes are TRBV4-1 and TRBJ2-2; no clear D. V was pared by 1 base and J by 5 bases, with 14 bases between. The germline gives CDR1 MGHRA, CDR2 YSYEKL. The CDR3 is 16 amino acids. The chain's CDR3 is CASSQGQQRITGELFF. Here the CDR3 DNA reads TGCGCCAGCAGCCAAGGGCAACAGAGAATTACCGGGGAGCTGTTTTTT.

The CDR3 region is CASSPGQGGQPQHF. In DNA form, the CDR3 reads TGTGCCAGCTCACCGGGACAGGGTGGGCAGCCCCAGCATTTT. The V call is TRBV18, the J call TRBJ1-5; 9 bases match TRBD1. This CDR3 has 14 amino acids. Trimming removed 3 bases from V and 7 bases from J; junction bases left unmatched: 4. The germline CDR1 and CDR2 sequences are KGHSH and LQKENI.